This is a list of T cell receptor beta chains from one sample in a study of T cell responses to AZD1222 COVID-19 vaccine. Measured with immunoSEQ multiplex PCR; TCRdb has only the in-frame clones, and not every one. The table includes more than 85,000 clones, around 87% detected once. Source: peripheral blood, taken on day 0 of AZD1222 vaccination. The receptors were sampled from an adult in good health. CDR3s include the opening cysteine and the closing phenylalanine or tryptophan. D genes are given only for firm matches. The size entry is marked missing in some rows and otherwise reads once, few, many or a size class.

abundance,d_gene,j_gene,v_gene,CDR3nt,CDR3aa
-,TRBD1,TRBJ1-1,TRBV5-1,TGCGCCAGCAGCTGGGGGACAGCGAACACTGAAGCTTTCTTT,CASSWGTANTEAFF
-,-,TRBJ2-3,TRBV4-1,TGCGCCAGCAGCCAAGGGGTGTCAGGCTCGGGCACAGATACGCAGTATTTT,CASSQGVSGSGTDTQYF
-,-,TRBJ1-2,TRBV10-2,TGCGCCAGCAGCGTCTCAGGGGACGGATATGGCTACACCTTC,CASSVSGDGYGYTF
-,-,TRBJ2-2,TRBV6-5,TGTGCCAGCAGTTACACCATCACCGGGGAGCTGTTTTTT,CASSYTITGELFF
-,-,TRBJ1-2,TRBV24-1,TGTGCCACCAGTGATTCTCTAATGAGGGGTACGAGCTACACCTTC,CATSDSLMRGTSYTF
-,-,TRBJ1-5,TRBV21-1,TGTGCCAGCCCCCAGATTAGCAATCAGCCCCAGCATTTT,CASPQISNQPQHF
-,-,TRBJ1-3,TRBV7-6,TGTGCCAGCAGCTTAGCCACCCCGGGGAGGGTAAACTCTGGAAACACCATATATTTT,CASSLATPGRVNSGNTIYF
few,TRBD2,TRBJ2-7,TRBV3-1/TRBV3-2,TGTGCCAGCAGCCAACTAGCGGGGGAGCAGTACTTC,CASSQLAGEQYF
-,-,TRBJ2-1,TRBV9,TGTGCCAGCAGCGTAGAGGGAACCTCCTACAATGAGCAGTTCTTC,CASSVEGTSYNEQFF
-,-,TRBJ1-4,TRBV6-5,TGTGCCAGCAGTTACGGTCCAACTAATGAAAAACTGTTTTTT,CASSYGPTNEKLFF
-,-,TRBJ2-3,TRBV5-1,TGCGCCAGCAGCTTGGTCGGGACGGATAGCACAGATACGCAGTATTTT,CASSLVGTDSTDTQYF
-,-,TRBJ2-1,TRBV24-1,TGTGCCACCAGTTTACGCAATGAGCAGTTCTTC,CATSLRNEQFF
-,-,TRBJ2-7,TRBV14,TGTGCCAGCAGCCAAAGAGGGAACACAAGGTCCTACGAGCAGTACTTC,CASSQRGNTRSYEQYF
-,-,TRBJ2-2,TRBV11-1,TGTGCCAGCAGCAACTGGGTGGGAACCGGGGAGCTGTTTTTT,CASSNWVGTGELFF
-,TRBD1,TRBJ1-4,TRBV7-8,TGTGCCAGCAGCTTAGGGGCAGGGGGGAATGAAAAACTGTTTTTT,CASSLGAGGNEKLFF
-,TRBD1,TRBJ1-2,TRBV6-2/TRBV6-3,TGTGCCAGCAGTTTAGGGGGCCTTAACTATGGCTACACCTTC,CASSLGGLNYGYTF
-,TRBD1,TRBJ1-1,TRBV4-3,TGCGCCAGCAGCCAAGATTATGCAGGGGGCGCGGGGACTGAAGCTTTCTTT,CASSQDYAGGAGTEAFF
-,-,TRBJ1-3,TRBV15,TGTGCCACCAGCAGAGCCCCTTCGGGGACCTCTGGAAACACCATATATTTT,CATSRAPSGTSGNTIYF
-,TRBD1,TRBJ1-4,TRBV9,TGTGCCAGCAGCGTCTGGACAGGGGAGAATGAAAAACTGTTTTTT,CASSVWTGENEKLFF
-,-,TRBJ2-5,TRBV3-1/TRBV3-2,TGTGCCAGCAGCCAAGGGGGGCTGGGGGTGCGAGAGACCCAGTACTTC,CASSQGGLGVRETQYF
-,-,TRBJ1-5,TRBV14,TGTGCCAGCAGCCAAGATCGACGGGATAATCAGCCCCAGCATTTT,CASSQDRRDNQPQHF
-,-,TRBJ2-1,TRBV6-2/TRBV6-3,TGTGCCAGCAGTTACCGGGGAAGGAACAATGAGCAGTTCTTC,CASSYRGRNNEQFF
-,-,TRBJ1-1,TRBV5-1,TGCGCCAGCAGCGCGTGGGGTAAGAACACTGAAGCTTTCTTT,CASSAWGKNTEAFF
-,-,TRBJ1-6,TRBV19,TGTGCCAGTAGTATCGACAGCTCCTATAATTCACCCCTCCACTTT,CASSIDSSYNSPLHF
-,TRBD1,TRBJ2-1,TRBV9,TGTGCCAGCAGCGGGTCTTATCAGGGGGCCCAATACAATGAGCAGTTCTTC,CASSGSYQGAQYNEQFF
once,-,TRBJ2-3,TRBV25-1,TGTGCCACCCGGGGCTCCACAGATACGCAGTATTTT,CATRGSTDTQYF
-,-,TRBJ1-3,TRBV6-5,TGTGCCAGCAGTTACTCGATTTCGGGAAACACCATATATTTT,CASSYSISGNTIYF
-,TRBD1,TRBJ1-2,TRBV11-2,TGTGCCAGCAGCTGGACAGGTTCCTCTAACTATGGCTACACCTTC,CASSWTGSSNYGYTF
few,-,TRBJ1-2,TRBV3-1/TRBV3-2,TGTGCCAGCAGCCAAGAGGGAGCGAGGGTGAGTGGCTACACCTTC,CASSQEGARVSGYTF
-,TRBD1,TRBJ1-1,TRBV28,TGTGCCAGCAGCAAGAGACAGGGGGCGTTCACTGAAGCTTTCTTT,CASSKRQGAFTEAFF
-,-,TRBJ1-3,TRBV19,TGTGCCAGTAAGCTGACCTCGAGCTCTGGAAACACCATATATTTT,CASKLTSSSGNTIYF
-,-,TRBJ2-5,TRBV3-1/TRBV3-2,TGTGCCAGCAGCACAAATCGACAGGGAGGTAGGGAGACCCAGTACTTC,CASSTNRQGGRETQYF
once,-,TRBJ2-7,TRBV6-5,TGTGCCAGCAGCCGACGGGACGGCTACGAGCAGTACTTC,CASSRRDGYEQYF
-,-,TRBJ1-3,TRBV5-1,TGCGCCAGCAGCTTGGACTTCTCTGGAAACACCATATATTTT,CASSLDFSGNTIYF
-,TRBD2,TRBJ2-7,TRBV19,TGTGCCAGTAGCCATCGGGGGGCCTACGAGCAGTACTTC,CASSHRGAYEQYF
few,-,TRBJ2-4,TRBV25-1,TGTGCCAGCAGTAGGGACACGGCCAAAAACATTCAGTACTTC,CASSRDTAKNIQYF